Detailed here is one T cell receptor (beta chain). The antigen remains unidentified. This may be a read error: a much more frequent sequence differs by one nucleotide. The conserved closing phenylalanine or tryptophan is absent in this CDR3, likely reflecting a read error. Trimming removed 5 bases from V and 1 base from J, with 14 bases in between. The CDR3 runs 15 residues. Per germline, CDR1 MNHEY and CDR2 SMNVEV (reference sequence). The entry originates in a study of molecular identifiers for immune sequencing clone quantification. Methods described previously were used for bulk TCR libraries, and listed TCR primers were applied. From the PCR reads, TCRdb called clonotypes with MiXCR, one entry per CDR3 protein. Of more than 450,000 distinct CDR3 sequences detected, about 22% appear once; the ten largest clones hold 0.65% to 0.95%. Libraries for naive CD8 T cells, which were made from roughly 18,000 to 920,000 sorted cells, drew on 10%, 30% or 50% of the RNA.

The study, taken as a whole, reports: Sizes of clones that are highly expanded could be underestimated (if identical TCR molecules share a barcode). Amid 940,000 or so naive cells, spiked Jurkat TCR RNA from one cell was reportedly still detectable.

The chain recombines TRBV27 with TRBJ2-5; a weak D match, TRBD1 (6 bases). The TCR comes from a human donor in good health. Some libraries in this study had Jurkat cell RNA spiked in. Source material: naive CD8+ T cells from blood, with Jurkat cell RNA spiked in. The sample's subset: FACS-sorted CD8+CD4-CCR7+CD45RA+ naive T cells. The CDR3 region has the DNA TGTGCCAGCAGTACGGACAGCTATAGCCAAGAGACCCAGTACCTC. It encodes CASSTDSYSQETQYL.